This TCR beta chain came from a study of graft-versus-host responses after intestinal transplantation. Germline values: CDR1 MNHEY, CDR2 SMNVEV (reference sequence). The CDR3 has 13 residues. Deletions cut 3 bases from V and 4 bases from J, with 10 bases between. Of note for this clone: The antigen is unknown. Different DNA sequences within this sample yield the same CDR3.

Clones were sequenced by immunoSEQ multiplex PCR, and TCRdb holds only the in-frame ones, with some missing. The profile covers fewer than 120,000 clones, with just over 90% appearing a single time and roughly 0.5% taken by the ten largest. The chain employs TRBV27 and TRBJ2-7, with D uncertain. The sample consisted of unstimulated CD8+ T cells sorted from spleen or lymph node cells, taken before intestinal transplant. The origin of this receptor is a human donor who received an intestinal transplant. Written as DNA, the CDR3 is TGTGCCAGCAGTTTGGGCCGCGGATACGAGCAGTACTTC. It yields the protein CASSLGRGYEQYF.